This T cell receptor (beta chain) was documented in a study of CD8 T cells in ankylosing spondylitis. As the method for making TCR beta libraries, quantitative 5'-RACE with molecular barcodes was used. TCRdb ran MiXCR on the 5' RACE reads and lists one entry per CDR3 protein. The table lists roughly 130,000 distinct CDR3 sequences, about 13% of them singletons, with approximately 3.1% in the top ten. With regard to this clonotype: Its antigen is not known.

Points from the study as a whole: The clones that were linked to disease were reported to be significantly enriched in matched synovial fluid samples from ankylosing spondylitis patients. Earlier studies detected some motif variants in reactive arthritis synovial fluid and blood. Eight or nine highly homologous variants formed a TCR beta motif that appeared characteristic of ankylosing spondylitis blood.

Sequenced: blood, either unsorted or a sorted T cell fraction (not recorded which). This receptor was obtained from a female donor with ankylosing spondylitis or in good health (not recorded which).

For the CDR3, the DNA is TGCAGCGTTGGGTCTAGCAATCAGCCCCAGCATTTT. The encoded protein is CSVGSSNQPQHF. This chain links TRBV29-1 with TRBJ1-5, with D unresolved. Between the trimmed V and J ends, which lost 4 bases and 0 bases, there was a span of 4 bases. The CDR3 is 12 residues long. Germline V gene lookup returns CDR1 SQVTM and CDR2 ANQGSEA.